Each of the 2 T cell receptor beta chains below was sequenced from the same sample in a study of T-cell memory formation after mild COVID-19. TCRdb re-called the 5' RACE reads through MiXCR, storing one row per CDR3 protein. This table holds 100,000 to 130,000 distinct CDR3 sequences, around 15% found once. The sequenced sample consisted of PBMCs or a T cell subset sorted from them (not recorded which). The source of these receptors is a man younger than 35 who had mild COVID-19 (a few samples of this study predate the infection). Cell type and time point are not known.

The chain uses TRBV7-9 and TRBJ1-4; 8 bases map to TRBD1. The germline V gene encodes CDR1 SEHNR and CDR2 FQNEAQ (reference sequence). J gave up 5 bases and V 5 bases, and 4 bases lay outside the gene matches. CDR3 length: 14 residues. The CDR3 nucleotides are TGTGCCAGCAGCCCGACAGGGGCGAATGAAAAACTGTTTTTT. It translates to CASSPTGANEKLFF.

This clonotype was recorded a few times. The CDR3 loop is CASSRRTENTEAFF. For the CDR3, the DNA is TGTGCCAGCAGCCGGAGAACAGAGAACACTGAAGCTTTCTTT. The rearrangement links TRBV7-9 to TRBJ1-1; D gene uncertain. Germline assignment: CDR1 SEHNR and CDR2 FQNEAQ (reference sequence). V was trimmed by 5 bases and J by 1 base, leaving 11 bases between them. The CDR3 consists of 14 residues.